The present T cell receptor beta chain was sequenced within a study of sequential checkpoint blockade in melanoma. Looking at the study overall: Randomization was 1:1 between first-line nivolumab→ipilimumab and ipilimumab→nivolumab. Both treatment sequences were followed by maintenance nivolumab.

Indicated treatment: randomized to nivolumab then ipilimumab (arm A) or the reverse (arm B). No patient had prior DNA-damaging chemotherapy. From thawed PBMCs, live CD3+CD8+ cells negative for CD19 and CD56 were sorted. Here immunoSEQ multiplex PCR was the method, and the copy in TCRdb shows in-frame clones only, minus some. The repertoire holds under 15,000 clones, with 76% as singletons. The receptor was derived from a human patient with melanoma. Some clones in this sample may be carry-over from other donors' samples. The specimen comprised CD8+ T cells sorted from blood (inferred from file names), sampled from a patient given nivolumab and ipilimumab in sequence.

CDR3 protein: CASSHGQGNEKLFF. The CDR3 nucleotides read TGCGCCAGCAGCCATGGACAGGGGAATGAAAAACTGTTTTTT. The rearrangement links TRBV4-3 to TRBJ1-4; 9 bases agree with TRBD1. Germline-derived CDR1 and CDR2 are LGHNA and YSLEER. V dropped 3 bases and J dropped 5; count of bases not matched to a gene: 1. The CDR3 has 14 amino acids.